The clone carrying this TCR beta chain was observed a handful of times. Its antigen is not known. The entry originates in a study of vaccination effects on CD4 cells after COVID-19. Study-level information: Expansion of antigen-specific CD4+ T cells with viral peptide pools was carried out by the ViraFEST assay before sequencing.

Trimming pared 0 bases from V and 0 bases from J, leaving 6 bases between. Germline assignment: CDR1 GTSNPN and CDR2 SVGIG (reference sequence). The CDR3 runs 13 residues. Some clones are missing from TCRdb's copy, which holds only in-frame ones; the method was immunoSEQ multiplex PCR. The table records tens of thousands of clones, 65% to 75% of them present only once. CD4+ T cells were isolated after less than 12 days of culture. On both days 3 and 7, half of the culture medium was replaced with IL-2 medium. This specimen was CD4+ T cells from PBMCs cultured without peptide, taken before COVID-19 vaccination. The TCR sequence derives from a human donor who had a prior SARS-CoV-2 infection. This chain connects TRBV30 to TRBJ2-7; D remains ambiguous. CDR3 region: CAWSVHYSYEQYF. CDR3 bases: TGTGCCTGGAGTGTACATTACTCCTACGAGCAGTACTTC.